One sample yielded the 15 T cell receptor beta chains listed below, sequenced in a study of T cells in Graves' hyperthyroidism and ophthalmopathy. Researchers amplified the TCR beta CDR3 regions from RNA transcripts. HTBI primers were used for first-round RT-PCR of the TCR CDR3. TCRdb called the multiplex PCR reads again in MiXCR, with one record for every CDR3 protein. The sample records 650,000 to 850,000 distinct CDR3 sequences, around 20% being singletons. Specimen: blood. Receptors were obtained from a woman between 50 and 59 years old with Graves' hyperthyroidism that later progressed to Graves' ophthalmopathy.

This clonotype appeared many times. This rearrangement joins TRBV20-1 to TRBJ1-5; D is unclear. V lost 0 bases and J 2 bases, leaving 11 bases between the germline ends. From germline, CDR1 is DFQATT and CDR2 SNEGSKA (reference sequence). The CDR3 contains 15 residues. CDR3 region: CSARETLRGNQPQHF. The CDR3, as DNA: TGCAGTGCTAGAGAAACCCTTAGGGGCAATCAGCCCCAGCATTTT.

This clonotype has a handful of counts. The genes are TRBV5-1 and TRBJ1-4, with 10 bases that match TRBD1. The ends lost 4 bases at V and 6 bases at J; junction bases unmatched: 3. The germline V gene has CDR1 SGHRS and CDR2 YFSETQ. CDR3 size: 14 residues. CDR3 DNA sequence: TGCGCCAGCAGCAAGGACAGGGGGGATGAAAAACTGTTTTTT. This translates into CASSKDRGDEKLFF.

Comment on this clonotype: Possible read error: a much larger clone is one base away. The DNA of the CDR3 is TGTGCCAGCGGGGCGACTAGCGGGGGGGTAGATACGCAGTATTTT. This gives the protein CASGATSGGVDTQYF. V usage is TRBV2 and J usage is TRBJ2-3, with 14 bases fitting TRBD2. The germline CDR1 and CDR2 sequences are SNHLY and FYNNEI. V lost 8 bases to trimming and J lost 5 bases; unmatched junction nucleotides: 6. This CDR3 is built from 15 residues.

Only a few counts were recorded for this clonotype. As DNA, the CDR3 is TGCGCCAGCAGCCGACCCGGATACGAGCAGTACTTC. As protein: CASSRPGYEQYF. The J gene is TRBJ2-7, the V gene TRBV4-1; D not certain. The V gene lost 4 bases and the J gene lost 4 bases, with 8 bases spanning the gap. Germline V gene lookup returns CDR1 MGHRA and CDR2 YSYEKL. The CDR3 contains 12 residues.

This clonotype was recorded a few times. The chain employs TRBV7-9 and TRBJ2-3; D might be TRBD2 (6 bases). Trimming left V 1 base short and J 6 bases short, with 8 bases between. The CDR3 contains 13 residues. Germline V lookup: CDR1 SEHNR, CDR2 FQNEAQ (reference sequence). As DNA, the CDR3 is TGTGCCAGCAGCTTAGGCGGGGACGATACGCAGTATTTT. Protein: CASSLGGDDTQYF.

The table lists this clonotype with many counts. The genes are TRBV12-3 or TRBV12-4 and TRBJ2-3; TRBD2 aligns across 7 bases. V shed 3 bases and J 0 bases; nucleotides not matched to a gene: 3. There are 15 residues in the CDR3. The CDR3 loop reads CASSFLGGSTDTQYF. The CDR3 DNA is TGTGCCAGCAGTTTCCTGGGGGGGAGCACAGATACGCAGTATTTT.

V is TRBV27 and J is TRBJ2-3; a possible D gene is TRBD2 (5 bases). The CDR3 has 14 residues. Germline V gene data show CDR1 as MNHEY and CDR2 as SMNVEV (reference sequence). V was cut by 1 base and J by 2 bases, with 7 bases left in between. The CDR3 spells CASSLWLATDTQYF. The CDR3, as DNA: TGTGCCAGCAGTTTATGGCTAGCCACAGATACGCAGTATTTT.

The table lists this clonotype with a few counts. A much more abundant neighbour one base away suggests this may be a read error. This chain links TRBV30 with TRBJ1-1, with TRBD1 identical over 7 bases. This CDR3 has 14 residues. Germline V CDR1 and CDR2: GTSNPN, SVGIG (reference sequence). Unmatched junction bases numbered 8, after V lost 4 bases and J lost 3 bases. CDR3 protein: CAWTPGGEDTEAFF. As DNA, the CDR3 is TGTGCCTGGACCCCAGGGGGGGAGGACACTGAAGCTTTCTTT.

This sequence joins TRBV7-9 and TRBJ1-3; TRBD1 matches 11 bases. Trimming removed 7 bases from V and 7 bases from J; junction bases left unmatched: 9. The CDR3 runs 15 residues. Germline lookup yields CDR1 SEHNR and CDR2 FQNEAQ (reference sequence). The CDR3 DNA sequence: TGTGCCAGCAACTCCGGACAGGGGGCGCGGAACACCATATATTTT. Translation: CASNSGQGARNTIYF.

This clonotype appeared many times. The V gene is TRBV19, the J gene TRBJ1-1; D gene uncertain. The CDR3 runs 14 residues. The germline V and J ends were trimmed by 1 base and 3 bases, with 9 bases remaining between them. CDR1 is LNHDA, CDR2 SQIVND, per germline (reference sequence). The CDR3 coding sequence is TGTGCCAGTAGTATAGTGACGGCAGACACTGAAGCTTTCTTT. This gives the protein CASSIVTADTEAFF.

The chain recombines TRBV27 with TRBJ2-5; no clear D. Germline CDR1 MNHEY, CDR2 SMNVEV (reference sequence). This CDR3 has 13 amino acids. The V and J ends lost 0 bases and 7 bases respectively, with 9 bases between them. CDR3 DNA sequence: TGTGCCAGCAGTTTATCTTGGGTTGGGACCCAGTACTTC. It is translated as CASSLSWVGTQYF.

This clonotype appeared many times. The chain recombines TRBV6-1 with TRBJ2-1; weak D call: TRBD1 (6 bases). Per germline, CDR1 MNHNS and CDR2 SASEGT. The CDR3 length is 15 residues. The germline V and J ends were trimmed by 3 bases and 0 bases, with 9 bases remaining between them. CDR3 residues: CASSDRGRSYNEQFF. The DNA for the CDR3 is TGTGCCAGCAGTGACAGGGGTCGCTCCTACAATGAGCAGTTCTTC.

Only a few counts were recorded for this clonotype. V and J are TRBV5-4 and TRBJ2-7; no clear D gene. V was clipped by 4 bases and J by 2 bases, with 10 bases between them. This CDR3 comprises 13 residues. Germline V gives CDR1 SGHNT, CDR2 YYREEE (reference sequence). In DNA form, the CDR3 reads TGTGCCAGCAGCCAACGACCGACCTACGAGCAGTACTTC. Residues: CASSQRPTYEQYF.

The V gene is TRBV30, the J gene TRBJ1-1; D is possibly TRBD1 (5 bases). With 1 base removed from V and 1 base from J, the gap between germline ends came to 10 bases. Per the germline V gene, CDR1 is GTSNPN and CDR2 is SVGIG (reference sequence). The CDR3 runs to 14 residues. The CDR3 region has the DNA TGTGCCTGGAGTGACCGGGACTGGAACACTGAAGCTTTCTTT. Translation: CAWSDRDWNTEAFF.

The chain combines TRBV2 with TRBJ2-3; no definite D call. V was shortened by 4 bases and J by 6 bases, with 14 bases between the two germline ends. This CDR3 has 14 amino acids. Germline V gene lookup returns CDR1 SNHLY and CDR2 FYNNEI. DNA of the CDR3: TGTGCCAGCAGTGGAGACCACAAAGCGGATACGCAGTATTTT. This encodes CASSGDHKADTQYF.